The 19 T cell receptor beta chains reported below all come from one sample, sequenced in a study of cytomegalovirus exposure and HLA in healthy donors. Profiling relied on immunoSEQ multiplex PCR, and the TCRdb table lists in-frame clones only, not all of them. This sample carries 100,000 to 150,000 clones, 85% to 90% of them seen once, and the ten largest clones take around 1.2%. The specimen sequenced was PBMCs. The source of these receptors is a woman younger than 30 in good health and CMV-seronegative.

The chain couples TRBV7-2 to TRBJ2-1, with D perhaps TRBD2 (6 bases). The CDR3 sequence is 15 residues long. The V and J ends lost 2 bases and 7 bases respectively, with 15 bases between them. The germline CDR1 and CDR2 sequences are SGHTA and FQGNSA. This chain's CDR3 is CASSLWGERTNEQFF. The CDR3 coding sequence is TGTGCCAGCAGCTTATGGGGGGAGAGGACTAATGAGCAGTTCTTC.

CDR3 coding DNA: TGCGCCAGCAGCCCGCCGACAGGGGAAGGGTCTGAAGCTTTCTTT. Encoded protein: CASSPPTGEGSEAFF. V is TRBV5-1 and J is TRBJ1-1; 8 bases are a match to TRBD1. The CDR3 loop spans 15 amino acids. CDR1 is SGHRS and CDR2 is YFSETQ in the germline V gene. After removal of 4 bases from V and 6 bases from J, the junction contained 11 bases not matched to a gene. The full variable domain, completed using reference TRBV5-1 and TRBJ1-1, is KAGVTQTPRYLIKTRGQQVTLSCSPISGHRSVSWYQQTPGQGLQFLFEYFSETQRNKGNFPGRFSGRQFSNSRSEMNVSTLELGDSALYLCASSPPTGEGSEAFFGQGTRLTVV.

V is TRBV28 and J is TRBJ2-1, with TRBD1 as a possible D gene (5 bases). CDR1 and CDR2 (germline): MDHEN, SYDVKM. V lost 4 bases and J 6 bases, leaving 13 bases between the germline ends. The CDR3 is made up of 14 amino acids. CDR3: CASSWAGFPNEQFF. CDR3 nucleotides: TGTGCCAGCAGTTGGGCAGGGTTCCCCAATGAGCAGTTCTTC.

This rearrangement joins TRBV28 to TRBJ2-1; 8 bases map to TRBD2. V was pared by 5 bases and J by 2 bases, with 8 bases of the junction left unmatched. The CDR3 runs 16 residues. Germline V gene sequence: CDR1 MDHEN, CDR2 SYDVKM. CDR3 amino acids: CASSPFGLAAYNEQFF. The CDR3 DNA is TGTGCCAGCAGTCCCTTCGGACTAGCCGCCTACAATGAGCAGTTCTTC.

The J gene is TRBJ2-1, the V gene TRBV5-3, with D perhaps matching TRBD1 (5 bases). TRBV5-3 belongs to the ORF category, with a function that is uncertain. Trimming removed 4 bases at V and 6 bases at J, with 23 bases between. This CDR3 has 17 amino acids. The CDR3 region has the DNA TGTGCCAGAAGCCCCTATCGCCGACAGAACTTTACCAATGAGCAGTTCTTC. Its translation: CARSPYRRQNFTNEQFF.

The chain carries TRBV28 and TRBJ1-3, with 8 bases aligning to TRBD1. V trimming: 5 bases; J trimming: 4 bases; junction bases outside the gene matches: 4. Per germline, CDR1 MDHEN and CDR2 SYDVKM. The CDR3 extends over 14 amino acids. CDR3 sequence: CASSPGDRGNTIYF. CDR3 nucleotides: TGTGCCAGCAGTCCTGGGGACAGGGGAAACACCATATATTTT.

The J gene is TRBJ2-2, the V gene TRBV28; D unclear. Trimming stripped 4 bases from V and 0 bases from J, with 6 bases between. The germline V gene encodes CDR1 MDHEN and CDR2 SYDVKM. CDR3 length: 14 amino acids. The CDR3 is CASSSGSNTGELFF. CDR3 DNA sequence: TGTGCCAGCAGTTCCGGTTCGAACACCGGGGAGCTGTTTTTT.

The V call is TRBV7-9, the J call TRBJ2-7; tentatively, D is TRBD2 (6 bases). V shed 4 bases and J shed 3 bases, with 13 bases lying between them. The CDR3 consists of 14 residues. The germline gives CDR1 SEHNR, CDR2 FQNEAQ (reference sequence). As DNA, the CDR3 is TGTGCCAGCAGCTCTCCCGGGACTCTCTACGAGCAGTACTTC. It specifies CASSSPGTLYEQYF.

This clone has a single count. In DNA, the CDR3 is TGTGCCAGCAGCTCCACCCCAGGGAACCCTCCAGATACGCAGTATTTT. This encodes CASSSTPGNPPDTQYF. This chain links TRBV7-7 with TRBJ2-3; weak D call: TRBD1 (5 bases). Germline lookup yields CDR1 SSHAT and CDR2 FNYEAQ (reference sequence). This CDR3 has 16 residues. Trimming took 4 bases from V and 4 from J, leaving 18 bases between them.

This chain joins TRBV2 and TRBJ2-1; D perhaps matches TRBD2 (6 bases). Germline CDR1 reads SNHLY; CDR2 reads FYNNEI. The V end lost 7 bases, the J end lost 0 bases, and 13 bases lay between the germline ends. This CDR3 region has 15 residues. CDR3 sequence: CASTSATSSYNEQFF. CDR3 sequence (DNA): TGTGCCAGCACTAGCGCAACGAGCTCCTACAATGAGCAGTTCTTC. The full variable domain, completed using reference TRBV2 and TRBJ2-1, is EPEVTQTPSHQVTQMGQEVILRCVPISNHLYFYWYRQILGQKVEFLVSFYNNEISEKSEIFDDQFSVERPDGSNFTLKIRSTKLEDSAMYFCASTSATSSYNEQFFGPGTRLTVL.

The rearrangement uses TRBV11-2 and TRBJ2-7; 7 bases align to TRBD2. CDR3 length equals 15 residues. Germline V gene lookup returns CDR1 SGHAT and CDR2 FQNNGV. Trimming at V came to 6 bases and at J to 7 bases, leaving 15 bases not matched to a gene. CDR3 sequence: CASSFSGTNLLEQYF. CDR3 in DNA: TGTGCCAGCAGTTTTTCCGGGACTAACCTACTGGAGCAGTACTTC.

This clone was seen just once. The rearrangement joins TRBV7-2 to TRBJ1-5; TRBD1 is a possible D gene (6 bases). The CDR3 totals 15 residues. Germline CDR1 SGHTA, CDR2 FQGNSA. V was pared by 3 bases and J by 1 base, with 10 bases between. CDR3: CASSFKGVSNQPQHF. DNA of the CDR3: TGTGCCAGCAGCTTCAAGGGGGTCAGCAATCAGCCCCAGCATTTT. Based on the CDR3 plus reference TRBV7-2 and TRBJ1-5, the full variable domain is GAGVSQSPSNKVTEKGKDVELRCDPISGHTALYWYRQSLGQGLEFLIYFQGNSAPDKSGLPSDRFSAERTGGSVSTLTIQRTQQEDSAVYLCASSFKGVSNQPQHFGDGTRLSIL.

The chain joins TRBV5-1 to TRBJ2-6; the match to TRBD1 covers 7 bases. J lost 0 bases, V lost 6 bases, and 9 bases had no gene match. The CDR3 is 17 residues long. From germline, CDR1 is SGHRS and CDR2 YFSETQ. CDR3 residues: CASTPGQTNSGANVLTF. In nucleotides, the CDR3 is TGCGCCAGCACCCCGGGACAGACCAACTCTGGGGCCAACGTCCTGACTTTC.

The rearrangement joins TRBV4-2 to TRBJ2-7; D might be TRBD2 (6 bases). V gave up 5 bases and J gave up 4 bases, with 18 bases separating them. The CDR3 contains 15 residues. Germline values: CDR1 LGHNA, CDR2 YNFKEQ. CDR3 sequence (DNA): TGTGCCAGCAGCGAGGGACTTCGAGGGGCTTACGAGCAGTACTTC. This gives the protein CASSEGLRGAYEQYF.

This clone was recorded once. The V gene is TRBV11-2, the J gene TRBJ2-3; possibly TRBD1 for D (5 bases). The V end lost 7 bases, the J end lost 2 bases, and 16 bases lay between the germline ends. Germline lookup yields CDR1 SGHAT and CDR2 FQNNGV. The CDR3 loop spans 15 amino acids. The CDR3 protein is CASTSYDRDTDTQYF. The CDR3, as DNA: TGTGCCAGCACCTCTTATGACAGAGACACAGATACGCAGTATTTT.

The chain uses TRBV7-2 and TRBJ2-3; D is unclear. This CDR3 contains 17 residues. Trimming left V 5 bases short and J 0 bases short, with 18 bases between. The germline V gene has CDR1 SGHTA and CDR2 FQGNSA. This chain's CDR3 is CASSPKLGQPSTDTQYF. The CDR3 nucleotides are TGTGCCAGCAGCCCTAAGCTGGGCCAACCTAGCACAGATACGCAGTATTTT.

The chain links TRBV7-8 to TRBJ2-3; D call uncertain. V dropped 7 bases and J dropped 2 bases, with 10 bases sitting between them. The CDR3 is made up of 13 amino acids. Germline V gives CDR1 SGHVS, CDR2 FQNEAQ. The CDR3 DNA reads TGTGCCAGCAATCTAGACCTCACAGATACGCAGTATTTT. Encoded protein: CASNLDLTDTQYF.

V usage is TRBV2 and J usage is TRBJ2-3; 11 bases map to TRBD2. The CDR3 runs to 17 residues. J was trimmed by 4 bases and V by 6 bases; bases with no gene match: 12. Per the germline V gene, CDR1 is SNHLY and CDR2 is FYNNEI. The CDR3 DNA sequence: TGTGCCAGCAGGACTCTAGCGGGGGGTTACGATTCAGATACGCAGTATTTT. The encoded protein is CASRTLAGGYDSDTQYF.

This chain joins TRBV5-1 and TRBJ2-3; the D gene is possibly TRBD1 (6 bases). The CDR3 spans 15 residues. Trimming removed 1 base from V and 4 bases from J, with 13 bases in between. CDR1 and CDR2 from the germline V gene are SGHRS and YFSETQ. CDR3 nucleotides: TGCGCCAGCAGCTTGCGCCAGGGGAGCGCAGATACGCAGTATTTT. Its translation: CASSLRQGSADTQYF.